Sequencing of this T cell receptor beta chain was carried out in a study of blood T cells in healthy people across ages (dated by TCRdb to the mid-2010s). As for the study more broadly: In model experiments, template switching captured about one uniquely barcoded TCR beta cDNA molecule for every two T cells. The study measured age-related changes in TCR beta repertoire diversity using deep sequencing normalized with unique cDNA molecular identifiers. Four age groups were formed from the donors: young (average roughly 15 years), middle-aged (approximately 40), aged (roughly 59) and long-lived (less than 85). Donors of different ages were randomly distributed across sequencing lanes to avoid experimental bias. For two donors (one aged 18 to 29 and one aged 80 or older), the study analyzed two additional independent replicas of 1 million unique cDNA reads from the same blood draw. Summary of the overall study and its limitations: The long-lived group showed more naive CD4+ T cells, fewer expanded clones and increased TCR diversity than the aged group, suggesting age selection. Because profiling used bulk unsorted PBMCs, naive and antigen-experienced compartments could not be compared conclusively. As age increased, observed TCR beta diversity per million T cells dropped in a roughly linear way, and a significant reduction was already evident by age 40. A strong correlation was found between observed TCR beta diversity and the percentage of naive T cells measured by flow cytometry. Donor CMV infection status was unknown, potentially confounding age-related changes in expanded clonotypes. Estimates of total diversity based on one million sequenced T cells were regarded as lower bounds and as underestimates.

The library relied on 5' RACE. The sample was run on an Illumina HiSeq 2500. A second roughly 6 to 12 cycle PCR used a sample-barcoded 5' primer and a J-beta primer mix. A template-switch 5' adaptor carrying 12 random nucleotides introduced a unique molecular identifier onto each TCR beta cDNA molecule. At least 2.5 million CDR3-containing paired-end reads were obtained from each sample. First-strand cDNA was synthesized from all RNA with the Mint cDNA synthesis kit, primed by a TRBC-specific oligonucleotide. All cDNA was treated with uracil-DNA glycosylase and then went through a first 18-cycle PCR with the universal primers M1SS and BC2_uni_R. The study's processing was this. For normalization, 1 million high-quality reads, each with a distinct molecular identifier, were randomly selected from each sample. Reads with shared molecular identifiers were discarded instead of being binned into consensus sequences. MiTCR, with a Q25 quality threshold and the strictest error-elimination algorithm, was used for CDR3 identification, clonotype clustering and error correction. Lower-bound total TCR beta diversity was estimated with a nonparametric unseen species model using Euler transformation. The raw public data were reprocessed by TCRdb itself: fastp quality trimming at Q25, MiXCR clonotype calling, in-frame beta chains only. Each entry is one CDR3 protein sequence, shown with its most common DNA and genes. TCRdb's processing, not the authors', yielded these V and J calls. The sample table contains some 920,000 distinct CDR3 sequences; only one count was recorded for 51% of them. The top ten hold roughly a fifth of the sample.

The roughly 42 donors, aged about 6 to 95 years, were systemically healthy Caucasian individuals from Russia. Around 9.7 milliliters of peripheral blood were collected from each donor into EDTA-treated Vacutainer tubes. Ficoll-Paque density-gradient centrifugation was used to isolate PBMCs, with at least 7 million per sample. Trizol reagent was used to extract total RNA from the PBMCs, yielding at least 5.5 micrograms per sample. For every donor, flow cytometry on a PBMC aliquot measured the percentage of naive CD45RAhigh/CD27high T cells. Reading from cysteine to phenylalanine, the CDR3 counts 14 amino acids. CDR3 DNA only is kept here, 42 bases in frame from base 1. Deletion took 2 bases off V and 8 bases off J, with a span of 13 bases between the germline ends. The germline V gene (reference sequence) yields SEHNR for CDR1 and FQNEAQ for CDR2. Notes on this clonotype: Its antigen remains unidentified. Base qualities are not recorded, but no much larger clone differs from it by a single base.

Specimen: blood. This TCR derives from a woman aged 60-75 years in good health. The V and J genes are TRBV7-9 and TRBJ2-1, and perhaps TRBD1 as D gene, on 6 matching bases. CDR3 reads: CASSLKDSKDEQFF. The sequenced DNA: TGTGCCAGCAGCTTAAAGGACAGTAAGGATGAGCAGTTCTTC.